These 25 T cell receptor beta chains originate from one sample sequenced in a study of cytomegalovirus exposure and HLA in healthy donors. The PCR was carried out with 60 Vbeta primers and 13 Jbeta primers. Sequencing was performed with immunoSEQ multiplex PCR; in TCRdb, only in-frame clones are kept and a portion is missing. The table lists fewer than 250,000 clones, about 80% of them singletons. The specimen was PBMCs. Receptors were obtained from a girl aged 10-17 years in good health and CMV-seronegative.

The J gene is TRBJ1-6, the V gene TRBV11-2; 7 nucleotides agree with TRBD1. With V trimmed by 10 bases and J by 5 bases, 11 bases remained unmatched. Germline CDR1 reads SGHAT; CDR2 reads FQNNGV. The CDR3 is 15 residues long. DNA for the CDR3: TGTGCCACCACCCAAATCGACAGGGATAATTCACCCCTCCACTTT. Translation: CATTQIDRDNSPLHF.

The J gene is TRBJ2-3, the V gene TRBV5-4; TRBD1 might be the D (6 bases). CDR1 SGHNT and CDR2 YYREEE come from the germline V gene (reference sequence). V lost 3 bases and J 4 bases, leaving 15 bases between the germline ends. This CDR3 contains 15 residues. The CDR3 loop is CASSSPLGASDTQYF. CDR3 in DNA: TGTGCCAGCAGCTCCCCACTGGGGGCTTCAGATACGCAGTATTTT.

This chain uses TRBV7-8 with TRBJ2-6, with a possible D match to TRBD1 (5 bases). CDR1 SGHVS and CDR2 FQNEAQ come from the germline V gene. The CDR3 totals 15 residues. Trimming removed 6 bases at V and 2 bases at J, with 11 bases between. CDR3 protein: CASRISGTGANVLTF. CDR3 DNA: TGTGCCAGCAGAATCTCAGGGACTGGGGCCAACGTCCTGACTTTC.

The chain combines TRBV7-2 with TRBJ2-7, with 10 bases lining up with TRBD2. The CDR3 extends over 15 amino acids. The J segment lost 1 base and the V segment lost 3 bases, leaving 3 bases of the junction unmatched. Germline V gene lookup returns CDR1 SGHTA and CDR2 FQGNSA. CDR3 coding DNA: TGTGCCAGCAGCTTTTATAGCGGGGGGTCCTACGAGCAGTACTTC. Translation: CASSFYSGGSYEQYF.

This rearrangement joins TRBV18 to TRBJ1-1; no clear D gene. The CDR3 is 14 amino acids. Germline lookup yields CDR1 KGHSH and CDR2 LQKENI. With 3 bases removed from V and 11 bases from J, the gap between germline ends came to 19 bases. The CDR3 is CASSPGRQEKVAFF. Here the CDR3 DNA reads TGTGCCAGCTCACCGGGTCGGCAGGAAAAGGTGGCTTTCTTT.

The rearrangement links TRBV21-1 to TRBJ1-4. TRBV21-1 is a recognized pseudogene. The CDR3 is 15 residues long. CDR3 DNA sequence: TGTGCCAGCAGCACCTCCGGGACTTTAGGGGAAAAACTGTTTTTT. This gives the protein CASSTSGTLGEKLFF.

The chain carries TRBV6-1 and TRBJ2-3, with TRBD2 matching over 7 bases. Per the germline V gene, CDR1 is MNHNS and CDR2 is SASEGT. This CDR3 comprises 18 residues. The trim removed 2 bases at V and 4 bases at J, leaving 15 bases unmatched. CDR3 nucleotides: TGTGCCAGCAGTGAAAGCAGCAGGGCGACTAGCTCGGCAGATACGCAGTATTTT. This codes for CASSESSRATSSADTQYF.

The chain couples TRBV29-1 to TRBJ2-1; 9 bases are shared with TRBD1. Germline V CDR1 and CDR2: SQVTM, ANQGSEA. CDR3 length: 14 residues. J gave up 6 bases and V 3 bases, and 6 bases lay outside the gene matches. The CDR3 DNA is TGCAGCGTTGATTCGGACAGGGGAAGCAATGAGCAGTTCTTC. Protein product: CSVDSDRGSNEQFF.

The chain joins TRBV9 to TRBJ2-7; D perhaps matches TRBD2 (7 bases). The length of the CDR3 is 15 residues. Germline CDR1 is SGDLS and CDR2 is YYNGEE. With 4 bases removed from V and 4 bases from J, the gap between germline ends came to 18 bases. CDR3 in DNA: TGTGCCAGCAGCACACGCCTCGGGGGGCTATACGAGCAGTACTTC. Residues: CASSTRLGGLYEQYF.

This clone was seen a handful of times. The rearrangement links TRBV5-5 to TRBJ1-1, with D unresolved. CDR1 and CDR2 from the germline V gene are SGHKS and YYEKEE (reference sequence). The V and J ends lost 4 bases and 0 bases respectively, with 7 bases between them. The CDR3 contains 13 residues. The CDR3 is CASSPRVNTEAFF. As DNA, the CDR3 is TGTGCCAGCAGCCCCCGAGTGAACACTGAAGCTTTCTTT. Based on the CDR3 plus reference TRBV5-5 and TRBJ1-1, the full variable domain is DAGVTQSPTHLIKTRGQQVTLRCSPISGHKSVSWYQQVLGQGPQFIFQYYEKEERGRGNFPDRFSARQFPNYSSELNVNALLLGDSALYLCASSPRVNTEAFFGQGTRLTVV.

The CDR3 protein is CASRLIRDRNQPQHF. The CDR3 bases are TGTGCCAGCAGGTTGATCCGGGATAGAAATCAGCCCCAGCATTTT. The rearrangement joins TRBV28 to TRBJ1-5; D remains unclear. The V gene lost 6 bases and the J gene lost 4 bases, with 16 bases spanning the gap. This CDR3 contains 15 residues. Germline V gene lookup returns CDR1 MDHEN and CDR2 SYDVKM.

The genes are TRBV11-1 and TRBJ1-1; D perhaps matches TRBD1 (6 bases). CDR1 is SGHAT, CDR2 FQDESV, per germline (reference sequence). Trimming pared 5 bases from V and 5 bases from J, leaving 15 bases between. The CDR3 is 14 amino acids. CDR3 DNA: TGTGCCAGCAGCGTCTCGGGGGGCGGAACTGAAGCTTTCTTT. This encodes CASSVSGGGTEAFF.

This clone was seen more than once but under ten times. The CDR3 protein is CASSETPQGSYEQYF. The CDR3 bases are TGCGCCAGCAGTGAAACTCCACAGGGGTCATACGAGCAGTACTTC. The genes are TRBV10-2 and TRBJ2-7; 7 bases are shared with TRBD1. Germline assignment: CDR1 WSHSY and CDR2 SAAADI. This CDR3 has 15 amino acids. V lost 3 bases, J lost 4 bases, and 9 bases stayed unmatched.

This chain joins TRBV13 and TRBJ2-1, with 12 bases fitting TRBD1. Germline-derived CDR1 and CDR2 are PRHDT and FYEKMQ (reference sequence). The length of the CDR3 is 15 residues. Losses at the gene ends were 5 bases for V and 8 bases for J; bases not matched to a gene: 7. The CDR3 sequence is CASSPGTGGWDEQFF. The CDR3 coding sequence is TGTGCCAGCAGCCCAGGGACAGGGGGCTGGGATGAGCAGTTCTTC.

V usage is TRBV28 and J usage is TRBJ2-2; tentative D call: TRBD2 (6 bases). With 5 bases removed from V and 2 bases from J, the gap between germline ends came to 24 bases. The CDR3 has 19 amino acids. Germline V gene sequence: CDR1 MDHEN, CDR2 SYDVKM. The CDR3 region has the DNA TGTGCCAGCAGTCCATATCGTAACAGGAGGGGACGAAACACCGGGGAGCTGTTTTTT. As protein: CASSPYRNRRGRNTGELFF.

This clone was found once. This chain connects TRBV5-1 to TRBJ2-1, with 9 positions matching TRBD2. CDR3 length equals 15 residues. Per germline, CDR1 SGHRS and CDR2 YFSETQ. V was pared by 5 bases and J by 0 bases, with 3 bases of the junction left unmatched. DNA for the CDR3: TGCGCCAGCAGTCTGACTAGCGGCTCCTACAATGAGCAGTTCTTC. As protein: CASSLTSGSYNEQFF.

J is TRBJ2-7 and V is TRBV12-5, with TRBD1 matching 11 bases. Trimming took 5 bases from V and 3 from J; bases not matched to a gene: 6. CDR1 is LGHNT, CDR2 FRNRAP, per germline. There are 15 residues in the CDR3. The CDR3 DNA sequence: TGTGCTAGTGGTGCGGGGACAGGGGGTCGCTACGAGCAGTACTTC. Amino acid sequence: CASGAGTGGRYEQYF.

CDR3 DNA sequence: TGTGCTAGTGGTTCGAACTCCTACGACAATGAGCAGTTCTTC. Translating gives CASGSNSYDNEQFF. The V and J genes are TRBV12-5 and TRBJ2-1; no definite D call. Germline lookup yields CDR1 LGHNT and CDR2 FRNRAP. The V end lost 4 bases, the J end lost 5 bases, and 12 bases lay between the germline ends. The CDR3 is 14 residues long.

This clone was recorded once. This chain joins TRBV6-1 and TRBJ1-6, with TRBD1 matching over 7 bases. With 0 bases clipped from V and 10 bases from J, the junction kept 9 bases outside the gene matches. From germline, CDR1 is MNHNS and CDR2 SASEGT. This CDR3 contains 16 residues. The CDR3 spells CASSEAQTGRWSPLHF. CDR3 bases: TGTGCCAGCAGTGAAGCCCAGACAGGGAGATGGTCACCCCTCCACTTT.

The J gene is TRBJ2-5, the V gene TRBV5-1; TRBD2 agrees at 7 bases. Germline trimming cut 0 bases from V and 0 bases from J; bases unmatched to any gene: 2. Germline loops: CDR1 SGHRS, CDR2 YFSETQ. The CDR3 spans 15 residues. CDR3 sequence reads: CASSLVAGDQETQYF. CDR3 in DNA: TGCGCCAGCAGCTTGGTCGCGGGGGACCAAGAGACCCAGTACTTC.

This chain uses TRBV11-2 with TRBJ1-1, with 7 bases lining up with TRBD1. The V gene end was trimmed by 5 bases and the J gene end by 11 bases; junction bases not matched to a gene: 5. The V gene's germline CDR1 is SGHAT and CDR2 FQNNGV. This CDR3 region has 11 residues. The CDR3 loop reads CASSNDRDAFF. The CDR3 coding sequence is TGTGCCAGCAGCAACGACAGGGACGCTTTCTTT.

This sequence joins TRBV7-3 and TRBJ2-1; D unclear. Germline values: CDR1 SGHTA, CDR2 FQGTGA. This CDR3 comprises 13 residues. Trimming left V 7 bases short and J 6 bases short, with 13 bases between. The CDR3, as DNA: TGTGCCAGCACCTCCTCCTTCGGCAATGAGCAGTTCTTC. Its protein product is CASTSSFGNEQFF. Full variable domain (rest looked up from reference TRBV7-3 and TRBJ2-1): GAGVSQTPSNKVTEKGKYVELRCDPISGHTALYWYRQSLGQGPEFLIYFQGTGAADDSGLPNDRFFAVRPEGSVSTLKIQRTERGDSAVYLCASTSSFGNEQFFGPGTRLTVL.

In this sample, this clone turned up a few times. The chain carries TRBV4-2 and TRBJ1-3; D not resolved. The CDR3 has 17 residues. With 6 bases removed from V and 2 bases from J, the gap between germline ends came to 20 bases. In germline, CDR1 is LGHNA, CDR2 YNFKEQ. The DNA of the CDR3 is TGTGCCAGCAGTCTAGCCTTCGCGGGAGCGGCTGGAAACACCATATATTTT. Amino acids: CASSLAFAGAAGNTIYF.

The V call is TRBV28, the J call TRBJ2-7; 8 nucleotides agree with TRBD1. Per germline, CDR1 MDHEN and CDR2 SYDVKM. This CDR3 comprises 17 residues. Trimming took 2 bases from V and 2 from J; bases not matched to a gene: 11. In nucleotides, the CDR3 is TGTGCCAGCAGTTTAGACCCCCACGGACAGGGCGCCTACGAGCAGTACTTC. Translation: CASSLDPHGQGAYEQYF.

This chain connects TRBV14 to TRBJ1-4, with D unclear. V lost 0 bases, J lost 2 bases, and 13 bases lay in between. CDR1 and CDR2 from the germline V gene are SGHDN and FVKESK. The CDR3 has 17 amino acids. CDR3 coding DNA: TGTGCCAGCAGCCAAGATCCCCGCAGGAGGACTAATGAAAAACTGTTTTTT. Translated, it gives CASSQDPRRRTNEKLFF.